The TCR beta chain described here comes from a study of T-cell reconstitution after alpha-beta-depleted transplantation in children. This CDR3 has 16 amino acids. The germline gives CDR1 SGHTA, CDR2 FQGNSA. The V gene lost 2 bases and the J gene lost 3 bases, with 15 bases spanning the gap. Unique molecular identifiers were used in preparing the TCRbeta library. TCRdb recomputed calls from the PCR reads with MiXCR, one row per CDR3 protein. This table has more than 150,000 distinct CDR3 sequences, more than 6.5% appearing once. The source material was PBMCs from the stem cell graft donor, sampled from the stem cell graft. This rearrangement joins TRBV7-2 to TRBJ2-3; D tentatively fits TRBD1 or TRBD2 (8 bases each). This TCR came from a human donor who donated a stem cell graft to a child with Wiskott-Aldrich syndrome. CDR3 nucleotide sequence: TGTGCCAGCAGCTTATATAGCGGGACAGGTACAGATACGCAGTATTTT. Encoded protein: CASSLYSGTGTDTQYF.